These 8 T cell receptor beta chains were all obtained from the same sample, sequenced in a study of PD-1 blockade in mismatch repair-deficient tumors. Here immunoSEQ multiplex PCR was the method, and the copy in TCRdb shows in-frame clones only, minus some. The sample shows around 100,000 clones, 60% to 85% of them seen only once. The sample here was peripheral blood, taken around 60 weeks after starting pembrolizumab. These receptor sequences come from an adult with mismatch repair-deficient cancer.

The chain has TRBV19 and TRBJ2-1; 9 positions match TRBD1. Unmatched junction bases numbered 12, after V lost 9 bases and J lost 6 bases. The CDR3 consists of 15 residues. Germline V gene data show CDR1 as LNHDA and CDR2 as SQIVND (reference sequence). The CDR3 DNA reads TGTGCCAGCAGGGACAGGGTGCTTGGTTCCAATGAGCAGTTCTTC. Residues: CASRDRVLGSNEQFF.

V gene TRBV11-2 combines with J gene TRBJ2-7, with D unresolved. The CDR3 length is 13 residues. Germline-derived CDR1 and CDR2 are SGHAT and FQNNGV. The V and J ends lost 2 bases and 0 bases respectively, with 5 bases between them. CDR3 sequence: CASSLHNSYEQYF. DNA for the CDR3: TGTGCCAGCAGCTTACACAACTCCTACGAGCAGTACTTC.

The chain couples TRBV7-9 to TRBJ1-5, with 10 bases identical to TRBD1. The junction had 8 bases not matched to a gene; V was cut back by 0 bases and J by 3 bases. The CDR3 consists of 18 residues. CDR1 is SEHNR, CDR2 FQNEAQ, per germline (reference sequence). CDR3 DNA: TGTGCCAGCAGCTTAGCCAAAGCCGGGACAGGGGTCAATCAGCCCCAGCATTTT. Residues: CASSLAKAGTGVNQPQHF.

The chain combines TRBV4-2 with TRBJ2-2; D is ambiguous. Per the germline V gene, CDR1 is LGHNA and CDR2 is YNFKEQ. CDR3 size: 12 residues. The V end was cut by 11 bases, the J end by 0 bases, with 7 bases between. The CDR3 nucleotides read TGTGCCGGCGGACCGAACACCGGGGAGCTGTTTTTT. Protein: CAGGPNTGELFF.

V gene TRBV5-1 combines with J gene TRBJ1-3; D is perhaps TRBD1 (6 bases). Trimming took off 2 bases at V and 0 bases at J, with 18 bases between the two ends. The CDR3 is made up of 18 amino acids. Per germline, CDR1 SGHRS and CDR2 YFSETQ. CDR3 DNA sequence: TGCGCCAGCAGCTTAGGCTTAGGACAGATTTACTCTGGAAACACCATATATTTT. It yields the protein CASSLGLGQIYSGNTIYF. The full variable domain, with the rest looked up from reference TRBV5-1 and TRBJ1-3, is KAGVTQTPRYLIKTRGQQVTLSCSPISGHRSVSWYQQTPGQGLQFLFEYFSETQRNKGNFPGRFSGRQFSNSRSEMNVSTLELGDSALYLCASSLGLGQIYSGNTIYFGEGSWLTVV.

The chain links TRBV5-5 to TRBJ2-1, with 9 nucleotides matching TRBD1. Germline-derived CDR1 and CDR2 are SGHKS and YYEKEE (reference sequence). The trim removed 4 bases at V and 6 bases at J, leaving 8 bases unmatched. CDR3 size: 15 residues. DNA for the CDR3: TGTGCCAGCAGCAGCCAGGGACAGGGAGCCAATGAGCAGTTCTTC. Amino acids: CASSSQGQGANEQFF. Complete variable domain (other parts from reference TRBV5-5 and TRBJ2-1): DAGVTQSPTHLIKTRGQQVTLRCSPISGHKSVSWYQQVLGQGPQFIFQYYEKEERGRGNFPDRFSARQFPNYSSELNVNALLLGDSALYLCASSSQGQGANEQFFGPGTRLTVL.

The V and J genes are TRBV5-1 and TRBJ2-7, with D perhaps matching TRBD2 (6 bases). Deletions cut 0 bases from V and 0 bases from J, with 10 bases between. This CDR3 has 15 amino acids. Germline lookup yields CDR1 SGHRS and CDR2 YFSETQ. In nucleotides, the CDR3 is TGCGCCAGCAGCTTGGTTGGGGGGAGCTCCTACGAGCAGTACTTC. As protein: CASSLVGGSSYEQYF.

The rearrangement uses TRBV7-9 and TRBJ1-1; possible D gene TRBD1, 6 bases. The CDR3 is 14 residues long. Germline CDR1 is SEHNR and CDR2 is FQNEAQ (reference sequence). Trimming took off 4 bases at V and 8 bases at J, with 17 bases between the two ends. CDR3 sequence: CASSSTGGGVEAFF. The CDR3 DNA reads TGTGCCAGCAGCTCGACAGGTGGCGGGGTGGAAGCTTTCTTT.